This record concerns one T cell receptor beta chain sequence. This sample was included in a study of beta chain features in type 1 diabetes. Expressed TCRB transcripts were sequenced after all isolated RNA was converted to cDNA. The table came from immunoSEQ multiplex PCR; TCRdb's copy has only in-frame clones and leaves some out. The sample lists about 150,000 clones, less than 9.5% occurring once. CDR1 and CDR2 (germline): MNHEY, SVGAGI. Germline trimming cut 0 bases from V and 6 bases from J; bases unmatched to any gene: 4. CDR3 length equals 15 residues. The sequence derives from a man in his late teens or twenties in good health. The V and J genes are TRBV6-5 and TRBJ2-5, with 10 bases lining up with TRBD1. Sample: central memory CD4+ T cells from blood. The CDR3 reads CASSYSTGGGKTQYF. The CDR3 region has the DNA TGTGCCAGCAGTTACTCGACAGGGGGCGGGAAGACCCAGTACTTC.